Following are 13 T cell receptor beta chains from one sample sequenced in a study of OX40 agonist ivuxolimab in advanced cancers. Assay used: immunoSEQ multiplex PCR; TCRdb lists only in-frame clones, some missing. This table holds fewer than 120,000 clones, approximately 89% found once. Specimen: CD4+ or CD8+ T cells sorted from blood, collected in a trial of the OX40 agonist ivuxolimab. These receptors were obtained from an adult with an advanced solid tumor such as melanoma, head and neck, liver or kidney cancer.

This clone has a single count. This chain joins TRBV6-4 and TRBJ2-6; D unclear. The V end lost 3 bases, the J end lost 0 bases, and 9 bases lay between the germline ends. The CDR3 spans 16 residues. Germline CDR1 and CDR2: MRHNA and SNTAGT. In DNA form, the CDR3 reads TGTGCCAGCAGTGATAGCCAGAACTCTGGGGCCAACGTCCTGACTTTC. Protein sequence: CASSDSQNSGANVLTF.

This chain connects TRBV18 to TRBJ2-1; 11 nucleotides match TRBD2. Germline V gives CDR1 KGHSH, CDR2 LQKENI. The J segment lost 5 bases and the V segment lost 2 bases, leaving 2 bases of the junction unmatched. CDR3 size: 15 residues. CDR3 sequence reads: CASSPTGLADNEQFF. CDR3 bases: TGTGCCAGCTCACCAACGGGACTAGCGGACAATGAGCAGTTCTTC.

The genes are TRBV4-3 and TRBJ2-2; TRBD2 matches at 9 bases. V lost 0 bases to trimming and J lost 4 bases; unmatched junction nucleotides: 6. Germline lookup yields CDR1 LGHNA and CDR2 YSLEER. The CDR3 has 17 amino acids. The CDR3 DNA reads TGCGCCAGCAGCCAAGATTGGGGACTAGCTGTCACCGGGGAGCTGTTTTTT. Translating gives CASSQDWGLAVTGELFF.

The chain has TRBV28 and TRBJ1-1; D not certain. Germline assignment: CDR1 MDHEN and CDR2 SYDVKM. Trimming stripped 5 bases from V and 0 bases from J, with 4 bases between. CDR3 length: 12 amino acids. The CDR3 loop reads CASSQMNTEAFF. Here the CDR3 DNA reads TGTGCCAGCAGTCAGATGAACACTGAAGCTTTCTTT.

The chain has TRBV27 and TRBJ1-5; the D is unclear. Trimming removed 8 bases from V and 0 bases from J, with 11 bases in between. The CDR3 is 14 amino acids. From germline, CDR1 is MNHEY and CDR2 SMNVEV (reference sequence). CDR3 loop: CASSPLNSNQPQHF. The DNA of the CDR3 is TGTGCCAGCTCCCCCCTAAATAGCAATCAGCCCCAGCATTTT.

CDR3 in amino acids: CAWRQQGTEAFF. The CDR3 DNA reads TGTGCCTGGAGGCAACAGGGGACTGAAGCTTTCTTT. The chain carries TRBV30 and TRBJ1-1; 7 bases match TRBD1. Germline CDR1 is GTSNPN and CDR2 is SVGIG (reference sequence). V shed 3 bases, J shed 5 bases, and the junction held 3 bases outside the gene matches. There are 12 residues in the CDR3.

This chain connects TRBV4-1 to TRBJ1-4; D is ambiguous. CDR3 length: 15 residues. V lost 4 bases to trimming and J lost 4 bases, with 13 bases between them. The germline gives CDR1 MGHRA, CDR2 YSYEKL. The CDR3 sequence: CASSPPRSSNEKLFF. The DNA for the CDR3 is TGCGCCAGCAGCCCCCCGAGGAGCAGTAATGAAAAACTGTTTTTT.

The chain combines TRBV7-8 with TRBJ2-3; either TRBD1 or TRBD2 may fit D (5 bases each). The CDR3 has 15 amino acids. V lost 7 bases and J lost 3, with 17 bases in between. CDR1 SGHVS and CDR2 FQNEAQ come from the germline V gene. Written as DNA, the CDR3 is TGTGCCAGCACCACGAGACTCTGGGGGACAGATACGCAGTATTTT. Protein: CASTTRLWGTDTQYF.

The J gene is TRBJ1-2, the V gene TRBV9; TRBD1 matches 7 bases. The trim removed 0 bases at V and 5 bases at J, leaving 19 bases unmatched. The CDR3 has 19 residues. CDR1 is SGDLS and CDR2 is YYNGEE in the germline V gene. The CDR3 loop reads CASSVGMDKGAAEGYGYTF. The CDR3 DNA is TGTGCCAGCAGCGTAGGAATGGACAAGGGGGCAGCCGAGGGTTATGGCTACACCTTC.

The V gene is TRBV9, the J gene TRBJ2-1, with a weak D call TRBD1 (6 bases). Germline loops: CDR1 SGDLS, CDR2 YYNGEE. This CDR3 region has 14 residues. V was pared by 0 bases and J by 5 bases, with 9 bases between. CDR3 residues: CASSVEWTDNEQFF. In nucleotides, the CDR3 is TGTGCCAGCAGCGTAGAGTGGACAGACAATGAGCAGTTCTTC.

V usage is TRBV7-8 and J usage is TRBJ2-2; D is perhaps TRBD1 (5 bases). Germline CDR1 SGHVS, CDR2 FQNEAQ. The V end lost 0 bases, the J end lost 5 bases, and 19 bases lay between the germline ends. The CDR3 covers 18 residues. CDR3 region: CASSLAPRQKRWTGELFF. The CDR3 nucleotides are TGTGCCAGCAGCTTAGCTCCTCGACAGAAAAGGTGGACCGGGGAGCTGTTTTTT.

The genes are TRBV4-3 and TRBJ1-5, with D perhaps matching TRBD1 (5 bases). CDR3 length equals 15 residues. Germline CDR1 is LGHNA and CDR2 is YSLEER. V lost 0 bases and J 9 bases, leaving 15 bases between the germline ends. The CDR3 spells CASSQDRAGWAPQHF. CDR3 DNA sequence: TGCGCCAGCAGCCAAGATAGGGCAGGGTGGGCGCCCCAGCATTTT.

This chain joins TRBV19 and TRBJ1-5, with D hard to call. This CDR3 region has 14 residues. The germline V gene encodes CDR1 LNHDA and CDR2 SQIVND (reference sequence). The V end was cut by 6 bases, the J end by 3 bases, with 12 bases between. CDR3 loop: CASSRGVDNQPQHF. CDR3 coding DNA: TGTGCCAGTAGCCGTGGGGTTGACAATCAGCCCCAGCATTTT.